The sequence of this T cell receptor beta chain was determined in a study of response to subunit inactivated influenza vaccine. Findings and caveats of the study: It was the authors' suggestion that each seasonal influenza vaccination recruits few new T cells.

There are 16 residues in the CDR3. CDR1 is SGHAT, CDR2 FQNNGV, per germline. The V segment lost 1 base and the J segment 3 bases; nucleotides outside the gene matches: 5. TCRdb itself ran the RT-PCR reads through MiXCR, one entry per CDR3 protein. The sample shows about 500,000 distinct CDR3 sequences, over 10% of them seen only once. Details on this clonotype: What it binds is not known.

The chain uses TRBV11-2 and TRBJ2-1, with 8 bases matching TRBD2. Sequencing was performed on PBMCs from blood, taken about 6 weeks after vaccination. This clonotype originated in a man between 45 and 60 years old who received an inactivated influenza vaccine. Here the CDR3 DNA reads TGTGCCAGCAGCTTAGCAGCGGGAGTGGTCTACAATGAGCAGTTCTTC. Protein: CASSLAAGVVYNEQFF.